A single sample gave rise to the 30 T cell receptor beta chains below, sequenced in a study of blood T cell repertoires in COVID-19. The protocol was immunoSEQ multiplex PCR, while the TCRdb copy is restricted to in-frame clones and leaves out a portion. The top ten clones hold roughly 6.3% of a sample with about 94,000 clones, approximately 83% of them seen once. Sequenced sample: peripheral blood. These receptors all come from a man in his sixties with acute or convalescent COVID-19.

The J gene is TRBJ2-4, the V gene TRBV9, with D maybe TRBD2 (5 bases). The V gene's germline CDR1 is SGDLS and CDR2 YYNGEE. Trimming removed 0 bases from V and 6 bases from J, with 10 bases in between. CDR3 length equals 14 residues. DNA of the CDR3: TGTGCCAGCAGCGTAGATTTCGAGGGAAACATTCAGTACTTC. Protein sequence: CASSVDFEGNIQYF.

This clone came up once. The CDR3: CAIHPHYTGELFF. The CDR3, as DNA: TGTGCCATCCACCCCCACTACACCGGGGAGCTGTTTTTT. This sequence joins TRBV3-1 (or the pseudogene TRBV3-2) and TRBJ2-2; the D is unclear. Germline V lookup: CDR1 LGHDT, CDR2 YNNKEL (reference sequence). Trimming removed 10 bases at V and 3 bases at J, with 12 bases between. CDR3 length: 13 amino acids.

The V and J genes are TRBV5-4 and TRBJ2-3; TRBD1 agrees at 8 bases. The germline V gene has CDR1 SGHNT and CDR2 YYREEE (reference sequence). J gave up 1 base and V 0 bases, and 1 base lay outside the gene matches. The CDR3 runs to 15 residues. In DNA, the CDR3 is TGTGCCAGCAGCTTGGTACAGGGGGGCACAGATACGCAGTATTTT. Amino acid sequence: CASSLVQGGTDTQYF.

The chain combines TRBV4-1 with TRBJ1-6; D is unresolved. There are 15 residues in the CDR3. V was shortened by 0 bases and J by 10 bases, with 13 bases between the two germline ends. CDR1 and CDR2 from the germline V gene are MGHRA and YSYEKL. In DNA, the CDR3 is TGCGCCAGCAGCCAAGATGGCAGCGGTGGGTCACCCCTCCACTTT. Amino acid sequence: CASSQDGSGGSPLHF.

This rearrangement joins TRBV3-1 (or the pseudogene TRBV3-2) to TRBJ2-3; 9 nucleotides align to TRBD1. V shed 3 bases and J 2 bases; nucleotides not matched to a gene: 3. The CDR3 totals 15 residues. Per germline, CDR1 LGHDT and CDR2 YNNKEL (reference sequence). Here the CDR3 DNA reads TGTGCCAGCAGCCAGGGGACAGGGTACACAGATACGCAGTATTTT. It encodes CASSQGTGYTDTQYF.

This chain links TRBV25-1 with TRBJ1-1, with a weak D call TRBD1 (5 bases). Germline V gene lookup returns CDR1 MGHDK and CDR2 SYGVNS. V was clipped by 5 bases and J by 3 bases, with 10 bases between them. This CDR3 has 13 amino acids. CDR3 region: CASSPSGDTEAFF. CDR3 in DNA: TGTGCCAGCAGTCCTTCGGGGGACACTGAAGCTTTCTTT.

The V call is TRBV6-5, the J call TRBJ1-2; TRBD1 matches 7 bases. Trimming cost V 7 bases and J 4 bases; bases outside gene matches: 6. The CDR3 loop spans 13 amino acids. The germline CDR1 and CDR2 sequences are MNHEY and SVGAGI. The CDR3 DNA sequence: TGTGCCAGCACCGAACACAGGGGCTATGGCTACACCTTC. It codes for CASTEHRGYGYTF.

J is TRBJ1-5 and V is TRBV5-8, with 8 bases lining up with TRBD1. This CDR3 is built from 16 residues. The germline V gene has CDR1 SGHTS and CDR2 YDEGEE. The V segment lost 6 bases and the J segment 6 bases; nucleotides outside the gene matches: 14. CDR3: CASTPWRSRGPQPQHF. The CDR3 bases are TGTGCCAGCACCCCCTGGCGCTCCAGGGGGCCTCAGCCCCAGCATTTT.

The rearrangement joins TRBV6-5 to TRBJ2-7, with a possible D match to TRBD1 (5 bases). Trimming left V 6 bases short and J 1 base short, with 13 bases between. Germline V gene data show CDR1 as MNHEY and CDR2 as SVGAGI. There are 14 residues in the CDR3. The CDR3 spells CASSYATGSYEQYF. CDR3 in DNA: TGTGCCAGCAGCTACGCCACAGGTTCCTACGAGCAGTACTTC.

This clone was detected once. The rearrangement links TRBV27 to TRBJ1-2; weak D call: TRBD1 (6 bases). V gave up 8 bases and J gave up 7 bases, with 26 bases separating them. CDR3 length: 16 residues. Germline assignment: CDR1 MNHEY and CDR2 SMNVEV (reference sequence). The CDR3, as DNA: TGTGCCAGCCGCAACCTCCAGGGGCTCAGGAGTGGTGGCTACACCTTC. Translated: CASRNLQGLRSGGYTF.

This clone was counted between two and nine times. CDR3 sequence: CASSLSVNTEAFF. The CDR3 nucleotides read TGTGCCAGCAGCTTATCAGTGAACACTGAAGCTTTCTTT. The chain couples TRBV11-3 to TRBJ1-1, with D unclear. The CDR3 is 13 amino acids. The V and J ends lost 2 bases and 0 bases respectively, with 4 bases between them. Germline CDR1 and CDR2: SGHNT and YENEEA.

The V and J genes are TRBV28 and TRBJ1-1; unclear D gene. Trimming removed 6 bases from V and 4 bases from J, with 15 bases in between. The CDR3 loop spans 14 amino acids. Germline V gives CDR1 MDHEN, CDR2 SYDVKM. The chain's CDR3 is CASSRIGRSTEAFF. The DNA of the CDR3 is TGTGCCAGCAGCCGGATTGGTAGGAGCACTGAAGCTTTCTTT.

This chain joins TRBV4-3 and TRBJ2-1, with 11 bases matching TRBD2. The CDR3 contains 15 residues. Germline lookup yields CDR1 LGHNA and CDR2 YSLEER. V gave up 2 bases and J gave up 6 bases; unmatched junction bases: 3. The CDR3 DNA sequence: TGCGCCAGCAGCCAACCTAGCGGGGGGATCAATGAGCAGTTCTTC. As protein: CASSQPSGGINEQFF.

In the case of this clone: Other DNA sequences of this sample code for an identical CDR3. J is TRBJ1-6 and V is TRBV6-5; tentative D call: TRBD1 (6 bases). Germline V gene lookup returns CDR1 MNHEY and CDR2 SVGAGI. Between the trimmed V and J ends, which lost 6 bases and 6 bases, there was a span of 6 bases. This CDR3 comprises 12 residues. The DNA for the CDR3 is TGTGCCAGCAGACAGGGTAATTCACCCCTCCACTTT. It translates to CASRQGNSPLHF.

The chain has TRBV5-1 and TRBJ1-6; TRBD1 aligns across 9 bases. CDR1 SGHRS and CDR2 YFSETQ come from the germline V gene. Trimming removed 0 bases from V and 7 bases from J; junction bases left unmatched: 8. The CDR3 is made up of 17 amino acids. The CDR3 DNA reads TGCGCCAGCAGCTTGGCCAGGACAGGGGTTTCGAATTCACCCCTCCACTTT. It specifies CASSLARTGVSNSPLHF.

This clone was seen only once. The genes are TRBV5-1 and TRBJ2-2; weak D call: TRBD1 (5 bases). V lost 2 bases and J lost 5, with 16 bases in between. Germline V gene sequence: CDR1 SGHRS, CDR2 YFSETQ. This CDR3 has 16 amino acids. CDR3 nucleotide sequence: TGCGCCAGCAGCTTACAAGGGGAAGTGGGGACCGGGGAGCTGTTTTTT. This codes for CASSLQGEVGTGELFF.

The chain has TRBV5-1 and TRBJ2-7, with a tentative D call TRBD1 (6 bases). This CDR3 has 15 amino acids. Germline V gene data show CDR1 as SGHRS and CDR2 as YFSETQ. With 0 bases removed from V and 5 bases from J, the gap between germline ends came to 15 bases. DNA for the CDR3: TGCGCCAGCAGCTTGGAACAGGGTACTTTTGACGAGCAGTACTTC. Its protein product is CASSLEQGTFDEQYF. The complete variable domain, with remaining parts taken from reference TRBV5-1 and TRBJ2-7, reads KAGVTQTPRYLIKTRGQQVTLSCSPISGHRSVSWYQQTPGQGLQFLFEYFSETQRNKGNFPGRFSGRQFSNSRSEMNVSTLELGDSALYLCASSLEQGTFDEQYFGPGTRLTVT.

The V call is TRBV6-5, the J call TRBJ2-3, with 12 positions matching TRBD2. Germline assignment: CDR1 MNHEY and CDR2 SVGAGI. The CDR3 spans 14 residues. The V gene end was trimmed by 6 bases and the J gene end by 7 bases; junction bases not matched to a gene: 5. Here the CDR3 reads CASRRLAGDYTQYF. For the CDR3, the DNA is TGTGCCAGCAGAAGACTAGCGGGGGATTATACGCAGTATTTT.

The chain joins TRBV14 to TRBJ2-7; 8 bases are a match to TRBD1. From germline, CDR1 is SGHDN and CDR2 FVKESK. V was pared by 4 bases and J by 3 bases, with 11 bases of the junction left unmatched. This CDR3 comprises 16 residues. CDR3 sequence: CASSPFPGQGDYEQYF. CDR3 in DNA: TGTGCCAGCAGCCCGTTTCCTGGACAGGGCGACTACGAGCAGTACTTC.

The V call is TRBV11-2, the J call TRBJ1-2, with unresolved D. CDR1 and CDR2 from the germline V gene are SGHAT and FQNNGV. The CDR3 runs to 16 residues. Trimming cost V 0 bases and J 4 bases, with 15 bases left between them. The CDR3, as DNA: TGTGCCAGCAGCTTAGATCGCTACGTGAGAGCCTATGGCTACACCTTC. It specifies CASSLDRYVRAYGYTF.

The rearrangement joins TRBV11-2 to TRBJ1-2; D perhaps matches TRBD1 (5 bases). V lost 4 bases to trimming and J lost 3 bases, with 15 bases between them. The CDR3 has 15 amino acids. Germline V gene lookup returns CDR1 SGHAT and CDR2 FQNNGV. CDR3 bases: TGTGCCAGCAGCTCCATGGGGCCCGTCCACTATGGCTACACCTTC. Encoded protein: CASSSMGPVHYGYTF.

V and J are TRBV7-9 and TRBJ2-1; no definite D call. The CDR3 covers 12 residues. The germline gives CDR1 SEHNR, CDR2 FQNEAQ (reference sequence). Trimming took off 1 base at V and 8 bases at J, with 6 bases between the two ends. The CDR3 coding sequence is TGTGCCAGCAGCTTAGATGGAGATGAGCAGTTCTTC. Its translation: CASSLDGDEQFF.

The rearrangement joins TRBV7-9 to TRBJ2-7; 7 positions match TRBD1. V dropped 4 bases and J dropped 0; count of bases not matched to a gene: 0. This CDR3 spans 13 amino acids. The V gene's germline CDR1 is SEHNR and CDR2 FQNEAQ (reference sequence). For the CDR3, the DNA is TGTGCCAGCAGCTGGGACAGCTCCTACGAGCAGTACTTC. This gives the protein CASSWDSSYEQYF.

The chain combines TRBV30 with TRBJ1-3; TRBD1 matches at 7 bases. Trimming at V came to 6 bases and at J to 1 base, leaving 3 bases not matched to a gene. Germline-derived CDR1 and CDR2 are GTSNPN and SVGIG (reference sequence). The CDR3 is made up of 13 amino acids. The CDR3 DNA reads as TGTGCCTGCCAGGGGGTGTCTGGAAACACCATATATTTT. This translates into CACQGVSGNTIYF.

This chain's CDR3 is CASSHLGGLAGGSYNEQFF. Here the CDR3 DNA reads TGTGCCAGCAGTCACCTAGGGGGACTAGCGGGGGGTTCCTACAATGAGCAGTTCTTC. V gene TRBV6-6 combines with J gene TRBJ2-1; 15 positions match TRBD2. J gave up 1 base and V 5 bases, and 9 bases lay outside the gene matches. Germline V gene data show CDR1 as MNHNY and CDR2 as SVGAGI (reference sequence). The CDR3 extends over 19 amino acids.

The chain uses TRBV6-5 and TRBJ1-3; TRBD1 matches at 7 bases. From germline, CDR1 is MNHEY and CDR2 SVGAGI. The CDR3 extends over 15 amino acids. V gave up 6 bases and J gave up 0 bases; unmatched junction bases: 5. DNA of the CDR3: TGTGCCAGCAGCCTGGGACAGATCTCTGGAAACACCATATATTTT. As protein: CASSLGQISGNTIYF.

V is TRBV23-1 and J is TRBJ1-5; D is ambiguous. TRBV23-1 is filed as an ORF, its function uncertain. The ends were cut back, 8 bases at V and 6 bases at J, with 17 bases in the middle. The CDR3 loop spans 14 amino acids. This CDR3 reads CASYPPFAGQPQHF. CDR3 coding DNA: TGCGCCAGCTACCCCCCCTTCGCAGGTCAGCCCCAGCATTTT.

The chain combines TRBV7-9 with TRBJ1-3; D might be TRBD1 (5 bases). The CDR3 sequence is 16 residues long. V shed 4 bases and J shed 2 bases, with 15 bases lying between them. CDR1 and CDR2 from the germline V gene are SEHNR and FQNEAQ (reference sequence). CDR3 protein: CASSSRGGVTGNTIYF. In DNA, the CDR3 is TGTGCCAGCAGCTCACGGGGCGGGGTAACTGGAAACACCATATATTTT.

As DNA, the CDR3 is TGTGCCAGCAGCATAGGGACAGGGTTGGTATCCTATGAGCAGTTCTTC. This sequence encodes CASSIGTGLVSYEQFF. This chain links TRBV27 with TRBJ2-1; 9 bases fit TRBD1. V dropped 6 bases and J dropped 8; count of bases not matched to a gene: 14. The CDR3 covers 16 residues. Germline loops: CDR1 MNHEY, CDR2 SMNVEV (reference sequence).

The J gene is TRBJ2-1, the V gene TRBV18, with TRBD2 matching 13 bases. The germline V gene encodes CDR1 KGHSH and CDR2 LQKENI. The CDR3 totals 17 residues. The V and J ends lost 3 bases and 4 bases, in that order; junction bases with no gene match: 6. Here the CDR3 DNA reads TGTGCCAGCTCACCCTCGACTAGCGGGGGGTTTTACAATGAGCAGTTCTTC. Protein product: CASSPSTSGGFYNEQFF.